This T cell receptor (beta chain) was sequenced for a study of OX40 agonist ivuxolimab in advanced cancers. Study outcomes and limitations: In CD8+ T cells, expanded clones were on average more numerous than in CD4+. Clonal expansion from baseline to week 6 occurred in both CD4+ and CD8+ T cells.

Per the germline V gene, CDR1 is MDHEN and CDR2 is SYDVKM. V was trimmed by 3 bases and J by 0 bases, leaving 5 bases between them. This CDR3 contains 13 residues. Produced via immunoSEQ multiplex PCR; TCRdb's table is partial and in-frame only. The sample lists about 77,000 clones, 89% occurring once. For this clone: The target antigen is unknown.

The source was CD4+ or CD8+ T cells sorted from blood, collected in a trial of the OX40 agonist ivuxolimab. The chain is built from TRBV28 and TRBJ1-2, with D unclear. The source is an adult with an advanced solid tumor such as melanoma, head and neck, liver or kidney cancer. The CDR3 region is CASSFNTNYGYTF. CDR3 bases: TGTGCCAGCAGTTTTAACACTAACTATGGCTACACCTTC.